What follows are 9 T cell receptor beta chains derived from one specimen sequenced in a study of blood T cells in healthy people across ages. Then a second PCR, running roughly 7 to 11 cycles, was carried out with a sample-barcoded 5' primer and a J-beta primer mix. From the 5' RACE reads, TCRdb called clonotypes with MiXCR, one entry per CDR3 protein. The data contain 1 million or so distinct CDR3 sequences, approximately 25% of them singletons. These data also formed part of another study, on T cells of mothers and their children.

The source material was blood. The origin of the receptors is a girl between 2 and 10 years old in good health.

There are many counts of this clonotype. The rearrangement links TRBV29-1 to TRBJ1-2; D ambiguous. V lost 2 bases, J lost 0 bases, and 4 bases lay in between. Per germline, CDR1 SQVTM and CDR2 ANQGSEA. CDR3 size: 12 residues. CDR3 sequence reads: CSVEMSNYGYTF. The DNA for the CDR3 is TGCAGCGTTGAAATGTCTAACTATGGCTACACCTTC.

V gene TRBV7-2 combines with J gene TRBJ1-2; the D is unclear. Germline-derived CDR1 and CDR2 are SGHTA and FQGNSA. With 2 bases removed from V and 2 bases from J, the gap between germline ends came to 9 bases. The length of the CDR3 is 14 residues. CDR3 sequence reads: CASSLSQRNYGYTF. The CDR3 region has the DNA TGTGCCAGCAGCTTATCCCAGAGAAACTATGGCTACACCTTC.

This clonotype was counted a few times. The chain joins TRBV20-1 to TRBJ1-1; unclear D gene. CDR3 length: 12 residues. Germline V gives CDR1 DFQATT, CDR2 SNEGSKA (reference sequence). The ends were cut back, 0 bases at V and 3 bases at J, with 5 bases in the middle. The CDR3 protein is CSARDEYTEAFF. CDR3 coding DNA: TGCAGTGCTAGAGATGAATACACTGAAGCTTTCTTT.

The chain has TRBV10-3 and TRBJ2-1; possible D gene TRBD2, 5 bases. This CDR3 spans 17 amino acids. Deletions cut 0 bases from V and 2 bases from J, with 14 bases between. The germline V gene has CDR1 ENHRY and CDR2 SYGVKD. Here the CDR3 reads CAISESFGDPPYNEQFF. The CDR3, as DNA: TGTGCCATCAGTGAGTCGTTCGGGGATCCTCCCTACAATGAGCAGTTCTTC.

This sequence joins TRBV5-1 and TRBJ2-7; 7 bases fit TRBD2. V shed 3 bases, J shed 7 bases, and the junction held 13 bases outside the gene matches. The CDR3 covers 15 residues. Germline loops: CDR1 SGHRS, CDR2 YFSETQ. The CDR3: CASSSTSSPAGEQYF. DNA for the CDR3: TGCGCCAGCAGCTCGACTAGCTCCCCGGCGGGAGAGCAGTACTTC.

The chain carries TRBV27 and TRBJ1-2; 10 bases align to TRBD1. The CDR3 length is 14 residues. CDR1 and CDR2 (germline): MNHEY, SMNVEV (reference sequence). V shed 4 bases and J 7 bases; nucleotides not matched to a gene: 6. The CDR3 region is CASSSSGTGVGYTF. CDR3 in DNA: TGTGCCAGCAGTTCTTCCGGGACAGGGGTTGGCTACACCTTC.

This clonotype showed up just a few times. Here the CDR3 DNA reads TGTGCCAGCAGCTTAAATTATAGGAGGGAGCTGGAGAACACCATATATTTT. Translation: CASSLNYRRELENTIYF. This sequence joins TRBV7-9 and TRBJ1-3; D unresolved. Deletions cut 2 bases from V and 7 bases from J, with 21 bases between. Germline V lookup: CDR1 SEHNR, CDR2 FQNEAQ (reference sequence). This CDR3 is built from 17 residues.

The CDR3 spells CSALGQGIFGYTF. DNA for the CDR3: TGCAGCGCCTTGGGACAGGGTATTTTTGGCTACACCTTC. The chain joins TRBV29-1 to TRBJ1-2, with 9 bases identical to TRBD1. With V trimmed by 7 bases and J by 7 bases, 10 bases remained unmatched. This CDR3 comprises 13 residues. The V gene's germline CDR1 is SQVTM and CDR2 ANQGSEA.

The V call is TRBV5-1, the J call TRBJ2-1; TRBD2 is a possible D gene (5 bases). The J call may be in error: the DNA end matches TRBJ2-5 better. The CDR3 loop spans 15 amino acids. CDR1 and CDR2 (germline): SGHRS, YFSETQ. The CDR3, as DNA: TGCGCCAGCAGAGAGAGTACACGAGGGCAAGAGACCCAGTACTTC. It is translated as CASRESTRGQETQYF.